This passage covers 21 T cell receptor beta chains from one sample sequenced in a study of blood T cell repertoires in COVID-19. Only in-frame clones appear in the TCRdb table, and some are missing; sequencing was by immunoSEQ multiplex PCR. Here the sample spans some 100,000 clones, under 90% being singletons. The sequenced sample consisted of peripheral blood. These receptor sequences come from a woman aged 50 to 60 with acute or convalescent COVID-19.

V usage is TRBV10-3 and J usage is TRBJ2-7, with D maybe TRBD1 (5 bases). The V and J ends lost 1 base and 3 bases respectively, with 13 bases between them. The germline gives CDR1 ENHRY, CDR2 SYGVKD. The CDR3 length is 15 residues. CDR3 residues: CAISEYRTANYEQYF. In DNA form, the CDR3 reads TGTGCCATCAGTGAGTACAGGACGGCTAACTACGAGCAGTACTTC.

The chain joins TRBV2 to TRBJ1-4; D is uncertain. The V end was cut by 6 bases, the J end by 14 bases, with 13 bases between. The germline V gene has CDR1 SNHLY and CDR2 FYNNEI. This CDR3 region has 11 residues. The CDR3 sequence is CASSDFRDLFF. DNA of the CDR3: TGTGCCAGCAGCGACTTCCGTGACCTGTTTTTT. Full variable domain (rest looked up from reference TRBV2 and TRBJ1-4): EPEVTQTPSHQVTQMGQEVILRCVPISNHLYFYWYRQILGQKVEFLVSFYNNEISEKSEIFDDQFSVERPDGSNFTLKIRSTKLEDSAMYFCASSDFRDLFFGSGTQLSVL.

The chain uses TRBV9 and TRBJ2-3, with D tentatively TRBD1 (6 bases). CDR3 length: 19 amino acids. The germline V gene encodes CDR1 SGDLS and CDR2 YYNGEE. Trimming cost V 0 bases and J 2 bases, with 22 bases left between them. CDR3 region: CASSVVWGPGQSHTDTQYF. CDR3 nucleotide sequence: TGTGCCAGCAGCGTAGTTTGGGGGCCAGGGCAGTCCCACACAGATACGCAGTATTTT. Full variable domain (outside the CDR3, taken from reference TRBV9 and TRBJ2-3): DSGVTQTPKHLITATGQRVTLRCSPRSGDLSVYWYQQSLDQGLQFLIQYYNGEERAKGNILERFSAQQFPDLHSELNLSSLELGDSALYFCASSVVWGPGQSHTDTQYFGPGTRLTVL.

This chain's CDR3 is CASSLIPTENSPLHF. CDR3 coding DNA: TGTGCCAGCAGTTTAATCCCGACAGAGAATTCACCCCTCCACTTT. V usage is TRBV27 and J usage is TRBJ1-6; D possibly corresponds to TRBD1 (5 bases). Germline V CDR1 and CDR2: MNHEY, SMNVEV (reference sequence). The length of the CDR3 is 15 residues. V dropped 2 bases and J dropped 7 bases, with 12 bases sitting between them.

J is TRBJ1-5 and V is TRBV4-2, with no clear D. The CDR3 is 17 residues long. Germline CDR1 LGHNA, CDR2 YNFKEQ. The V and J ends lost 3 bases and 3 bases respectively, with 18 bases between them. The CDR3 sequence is CASSHTSGEPNNQPQHF. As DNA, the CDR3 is TGTGCCAGCAGCCACACTTCCGGGGAGCCAAACAATCAGCCCCAGCATTTT.

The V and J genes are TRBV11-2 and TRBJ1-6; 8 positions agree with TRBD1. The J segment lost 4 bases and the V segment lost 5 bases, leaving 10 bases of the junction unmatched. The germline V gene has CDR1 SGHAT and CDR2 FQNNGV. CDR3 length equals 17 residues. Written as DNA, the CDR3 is TGTGCCAGCAGCAACGGACAGGGAGAGGGTTATAATTCACCCCTCCACTTT. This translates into CASSNGQGEGYNSPLHF.

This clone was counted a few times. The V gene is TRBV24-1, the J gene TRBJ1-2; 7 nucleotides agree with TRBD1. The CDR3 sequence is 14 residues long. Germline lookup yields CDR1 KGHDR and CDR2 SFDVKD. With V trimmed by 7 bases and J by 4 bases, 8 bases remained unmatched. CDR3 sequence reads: CATSGDSQLYGYTF. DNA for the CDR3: TGTGCCACCAGCGGGGACAGCCAACTCTATGGCTACACCTTC.

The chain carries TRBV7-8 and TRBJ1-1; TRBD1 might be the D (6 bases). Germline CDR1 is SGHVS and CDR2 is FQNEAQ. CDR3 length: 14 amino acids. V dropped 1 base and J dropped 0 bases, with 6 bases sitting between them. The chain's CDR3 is CASSLEGVNTEAFF. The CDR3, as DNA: TGTGCCAGCAGCTTAGAGGGGGTGAACACTGAAGCTTTCTTT.

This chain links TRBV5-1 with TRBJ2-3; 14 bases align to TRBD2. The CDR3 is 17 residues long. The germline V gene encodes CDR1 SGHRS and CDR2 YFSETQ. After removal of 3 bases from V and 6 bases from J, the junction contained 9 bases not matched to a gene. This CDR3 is CASSWAGLAGGIDTQYF. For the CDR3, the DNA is TGCGCCAGCAGCTGGGCCGGACTAGCGGGGGGCATCGATACGCAGTATTTT.

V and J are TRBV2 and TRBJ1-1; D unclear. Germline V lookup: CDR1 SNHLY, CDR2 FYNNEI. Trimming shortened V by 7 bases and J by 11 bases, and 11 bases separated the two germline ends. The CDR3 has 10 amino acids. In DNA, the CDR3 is TGTGCCAGCAAAACGGGGTTCGCTTTCTTT. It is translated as CASKTGFAFF. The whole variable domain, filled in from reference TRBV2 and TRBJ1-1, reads EPEVTQTPSHQVTQMGQEVILRCVPISNHLYFYWYRQILGQKVEFLVSFYNNEISEKSEIFDDQFSVERPDGSNFTLKIRSTKLEDSAMYFCASKTGFAFFGQGTRLTVV.

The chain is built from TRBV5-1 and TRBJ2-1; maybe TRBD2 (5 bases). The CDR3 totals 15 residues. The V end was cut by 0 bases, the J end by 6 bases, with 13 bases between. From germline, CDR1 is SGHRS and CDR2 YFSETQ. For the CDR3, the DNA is TGCGCCAGCAGCTTGGATGGACTCTCCCCCAATGAGCAGTTCTTC. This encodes CASSLDGLSPNEQFF.

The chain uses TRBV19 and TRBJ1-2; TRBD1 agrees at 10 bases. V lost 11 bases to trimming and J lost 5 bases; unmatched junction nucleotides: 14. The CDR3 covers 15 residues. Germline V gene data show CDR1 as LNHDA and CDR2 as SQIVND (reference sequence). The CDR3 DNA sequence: TGTGCCTTTGGGACAGGGGTCGCAATCCGATATGGCTACACCTTC. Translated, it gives CAFGTGVAIRYGYTF.

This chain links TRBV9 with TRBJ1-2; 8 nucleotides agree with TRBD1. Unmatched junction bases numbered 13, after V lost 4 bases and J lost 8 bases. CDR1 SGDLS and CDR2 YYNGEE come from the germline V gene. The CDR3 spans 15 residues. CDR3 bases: TGTGCCAGCAGCTCACCCGCGACAGGGGCAAAGGGCTACACCTTC. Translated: CASSSPATGAKGYTF. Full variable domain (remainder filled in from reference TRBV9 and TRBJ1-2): DSGVTQTPKHLITATGQRVTLRCSPRSGDLSVYWYQQSLDQGLQFLIQYYNGEERAKGNILERFSAQQFPDLHSELNLSSLELGDSALYFCASSSPATGAKGYTFGSGTRLTVV.

CDR3 region: CASSLGQVATNEKLFF. The CDR3 coding sequence is TGTGCCAGCTCACTCGGACAGGTCGCAACTAATGAAAAACTGTTTTTT. The chain couples TRBV18 to TRBJ1-4, with TRBD1 identical over 7 bases. There are 16 residues in the CDR3. Trimming took 4 bases from V and 0 from J; bases not matched to a gene: 5. The germline CDR1 and CDR2 sequences are KGHSH and LQKENI.

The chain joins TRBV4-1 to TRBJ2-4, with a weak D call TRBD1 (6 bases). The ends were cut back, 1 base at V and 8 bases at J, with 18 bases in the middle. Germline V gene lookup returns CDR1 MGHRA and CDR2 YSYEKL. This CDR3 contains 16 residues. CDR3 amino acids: CASSQVSQGLLDIQYF. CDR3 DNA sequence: TGCGCCAGCAGCCAAGTTTCCCAGGGGCTGTTGGACATTCAGTACTTC.

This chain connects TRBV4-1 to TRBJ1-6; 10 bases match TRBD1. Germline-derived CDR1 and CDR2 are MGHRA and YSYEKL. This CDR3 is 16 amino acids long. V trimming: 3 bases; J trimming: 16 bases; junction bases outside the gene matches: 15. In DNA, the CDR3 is TGCGCCAGCAGCCATGAGGAGTGGACAGGGGGGACTTCTCTCCACTTT. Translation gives CASSHEEWTGGTSLHF.

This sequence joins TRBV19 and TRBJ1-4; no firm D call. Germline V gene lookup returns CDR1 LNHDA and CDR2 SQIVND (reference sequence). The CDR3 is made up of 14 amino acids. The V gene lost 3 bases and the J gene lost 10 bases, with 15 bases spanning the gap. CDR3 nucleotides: TGTGCCAGTAGTATTGAAGTAACACGAGGAAAACTGTTTTTT. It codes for CASSIEVTRGKLFF. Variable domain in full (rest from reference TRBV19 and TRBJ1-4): DGGITQSPKYLFRKEGQNVTLSCEQNLNHDAMYWYRQDPGQGLRLIYYSQIVNDFQKGDIAEGYSVSREKKESFPLTVTSAQKNPTAFYLCASSIEVTRGKLFFGSGTQLSVL.

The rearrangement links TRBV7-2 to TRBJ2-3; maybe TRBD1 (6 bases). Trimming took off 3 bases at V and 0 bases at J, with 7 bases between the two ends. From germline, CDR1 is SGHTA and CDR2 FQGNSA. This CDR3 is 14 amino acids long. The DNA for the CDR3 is TGTGCCAGCAGCTTGGGGGCTAGCACAGATACGCAGTATTTT. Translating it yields CASSLGASTDTQYF. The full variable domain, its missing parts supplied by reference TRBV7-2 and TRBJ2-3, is GAGVSQSPSNKVTEKGKDVELRCDPISGHTALYWYRQSLGQGLEFLIYFQGNSAPDKSGLPSDRFSAERTGGSVSTLTIQRTQQEDSAVYLCASSLGASTDTQYFGPGTRLTVL.

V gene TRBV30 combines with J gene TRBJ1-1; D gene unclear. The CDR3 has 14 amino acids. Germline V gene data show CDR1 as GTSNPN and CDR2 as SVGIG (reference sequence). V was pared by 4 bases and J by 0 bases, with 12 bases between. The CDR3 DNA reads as TGTGCCTGGACCCCCGGCAGGTTGAACACTGAAGCTTTCTTT. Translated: CAWTPGRLNTEAFF.

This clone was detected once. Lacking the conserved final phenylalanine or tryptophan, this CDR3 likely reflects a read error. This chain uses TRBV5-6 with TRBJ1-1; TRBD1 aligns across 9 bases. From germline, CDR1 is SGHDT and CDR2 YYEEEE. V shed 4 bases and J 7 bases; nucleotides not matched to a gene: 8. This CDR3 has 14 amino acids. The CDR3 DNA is TGTGCCAGCAGCGGGCCGGGACAGGGCCGTGAAGCTTTCCTT. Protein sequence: CASSGPGQGREAFL.

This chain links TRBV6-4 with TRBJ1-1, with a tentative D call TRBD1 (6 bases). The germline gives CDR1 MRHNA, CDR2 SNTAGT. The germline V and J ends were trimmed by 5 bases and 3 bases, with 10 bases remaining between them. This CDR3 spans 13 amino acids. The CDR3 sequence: CASSRHRDTEAFF. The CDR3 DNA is TGTGCCAGCAGTCGACACAGGGACACTGAAGCTTTCTTT.